The rows below give T cell receptor beta chains drawn from one sample of a study of tumor-infiltrating lymphocytes in primary liver carcinoma. MiXCR, run by TCRdb on the multiplex PCR reads, gives a single entry per CDR3 protein. Among roughly 78,000 distinct CDR3 sequences listed, around 75% were seen once. The sample taken for sequencing was liver tumor tissue from sampling region 4. Receptors originate from a woman aged 55-70 years with primary liver carcinoma and hepatitis B virus infection. Both conserved end residues are part of each CDR3. Fields, in order: clone size, V gene, D gene, J gene, CDR3 length, CDR3 DNA, CDR3 protein. A D gene is named only where the DNA matches it firmly. Not every row has a clone size; where given, it reads once, few, many or a size class.

.	TRBV9	TRBD2	TRBJ2-3	15	TGTGCCAGCAGCGCGACTAGCGGTATCACAGATACGCAGTATTTT	CASSATSGITDTQYF
once	TRBV28	.	TRBJ2-2	15	TGTGCCAGCAGTTTAGTAAGGTCGAGCACCGGGGAGCTGTTTTTT	CASSLVRSSTGELFF
.	TRBV12-3/TRBV12-4	TRBD2	TRBJ2-3	15	TGTGTCAGCAGTTATTTAGCGGGAGCGGGAGATACGCAGTATTTT	CVSSYLAGAGDTQYF
.	TRBV7-3	.	TRBJ2-2	16	TGTGCCAGCAACCCATCCGGGACTCATAACACCGGGGAGCTGTTTTTT	CASNPSGTHNTGELFF
many	TRBV12-3/TRBV12-4	TRBD1	TRBJ1-5	15	TGTGCCAGCAGTTTACAGGGGGCGCGGTGGGAGCCCCAGCATTTT	CASSLQGARWEPQHF
once	TRBV11-2	.	TRBJ2-1	16	TGTGCCAGCAGCCGACTAGACTCCGAGGTTGCCCATGAGCAGTTCTTC	CASSRLDSEVAHEQFF
.	TRBV7-8	.	TRBJ1-1	14	TGTGCCAGCAGCTTGTGGGATGGGAACACTGAAGCTTTCTTT	CASSLWDGNTEAFF
.	TRBV29-1	.	TRBJ2-2	13	TGCAGCATTGATCGCTTAGGGGGCGGGGAGCTGCTTTTT	CSIDRLGGGELLF
.	TRBV20-1	.	TRBJ2-7	14	TGCAGTGCTAGTTCAGGCACTAACTCCTACGAGCAGTACTTC	CSASSGTNSYEQYF
many	TRBV10-2	TRBD2	TRBJ2-1	13	TGCGCCAGCAATGTGGCGGGAGGGCTTAATCAGTTCTTC	CASNVAGGLNQFF
.	TRBV6-6	TRBD1	TRBJ2-5	15	TGTACCAGCAGTTCTGGACAGGATTGGAGGGAGACCCAGTACTTC	CTSSSGQDWRETQYF
few	TRBV2	.	TRBJ1-5	13	TGTGCCAGCATGCGACAGGGCAATCAGCCCCAGCATTTT	CASMRQGNQPQHF
many	TRBV10-1	.	TRBJ1-6	13	TGCGCCAGCAGTGAGAGAAGGAATTCACCCCTCCACTTT	CASSERRNSPLHF
many	TRBV30	TRBD1	TRBJ2-1	15	TGTGCCTGGAAAATCCCGGGACAGGGGAACAATGAGCAGTTCTTC	CAWKIPGQGNNEQFF
.	TRBV6-5	.	TRBJ1-2	12	TGTCCCAGCAGTTCTGGGTACGATGGCTACACCTTC	CPSSSGYDGYTF
.	TRBV30	.	TRBJ2-3	15	TGTGCCTGGAGCCTCGAGGGATTCTCCACAGGTACGCAGTACTTT	CAWSLEGFSTGTQYF
.	TRBV29-1	TRBD1	TRBJ2-5	15	TGCAGTATGGAAGGGGGGACAGGGGACCAAGAGATCCAGTACTTC	CSMEGGTGDQEIQYF
.	TRBV5-1	.	TRBJ2-6	14	TGCGCCAGCAGCCTGACAGTTGGGGCCAACGTCCTGACTTTC	CASSLTVGANVLTF
.	TRBV28	TRBD2	TRBJ2-4	17	TGTGCCAGCAGTCCCAGCGCTTGCGGGAGGATTCGATACATTCAGTACTTC	CASSPSACGRIRYIQYF
many	TRBV28	TRBD2	TRBJ2-7	13	TGTGCCAGTCGGGGGACTAAGACCTACGAGCAGTACTTC	CASRGTKTYEQYF
.	TRBV5-5	TRBD1	TRBJ2-1	15	TGTGCCAGCAACGTCCAGGGGGCGCATAACAATGAGCTGTTCTTC	CASNVQGAHNNELFF
few	TRBV11-2	.	TRBJ1-2	13	TGTGCCAGCAGCCCCGACGGAGTCTATGGCTACACCTTC	CASSPDGVYGYTF
.	TRBV6-1	.	TRBJ1-5	12	TGTGCCAGCAGAGACCTGATTATGCCCCAGCATTTT	CASRDLIMPQHF
.	TRBV29-1	.	TRBJ1-2	15	TGCAGCGTTGAAGATCCGGGGGGACTAGACTATGGCTACATCTTT	CSVEDPGGLDYGYIF